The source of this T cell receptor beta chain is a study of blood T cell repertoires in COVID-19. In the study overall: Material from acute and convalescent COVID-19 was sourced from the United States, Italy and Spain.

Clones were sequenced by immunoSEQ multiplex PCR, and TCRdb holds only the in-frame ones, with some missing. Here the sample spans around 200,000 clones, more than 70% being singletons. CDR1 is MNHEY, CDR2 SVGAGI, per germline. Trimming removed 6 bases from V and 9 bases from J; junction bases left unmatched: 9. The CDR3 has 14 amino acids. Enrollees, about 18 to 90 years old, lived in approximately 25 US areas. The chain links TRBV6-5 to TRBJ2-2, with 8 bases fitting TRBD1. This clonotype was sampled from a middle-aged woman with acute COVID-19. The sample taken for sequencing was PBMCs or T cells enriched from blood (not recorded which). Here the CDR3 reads CASRLGQGSWELFF. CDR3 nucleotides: TGTGCCAGCAGGCTAGGACAGGGCTCCTGGGAGCTGTTTTTT.